The rows below give T cell receptor beta chains drawn from one sample of a study of post-analysis software for immune sequencing data. TCRdb reprocessed the PCR reads with MiXCR, giving one entry per CDR3 protein. The sample lists some 800,000 distinct CDR3 sequences, 46% occurring once. Sequenced sample: blood. The receptors were gathered from a girl aged 10-17 years with multiple sclerosis. The conserved cysteine and the conserved F or W are not part of the CDR3 here.

TRBJ2-3	12	TRBV27	ASRSGTGTDTQY
TRBJ2-1	13	TRBV7-9	ASSLADSSPHEQF
TRBJ2-7	11	TRBV4-3	ASSRSTNDEQY
TRBJ2-1	15	TRBV27	ASSFLTSGRAHNEQF
TRBJ2-1	13	TRBV12-3/TRBV12-4	ASSAGDFAYNEQF
TRBJ1-1	13	TRBV6-5	ASSSLQGAFTEAF
TRBJ1-6	14	TRBV20-1	SARVTGGSHNSPLH
TRBJ2-4	13	TRBV2	ASQPRAQSKNIQY
TRBJ1-1	12	TRBV5-1	ASSSGEGNTEAF
TRBJ2-1	15	TRBV21-1	ASSKLPLLTSTNEQF